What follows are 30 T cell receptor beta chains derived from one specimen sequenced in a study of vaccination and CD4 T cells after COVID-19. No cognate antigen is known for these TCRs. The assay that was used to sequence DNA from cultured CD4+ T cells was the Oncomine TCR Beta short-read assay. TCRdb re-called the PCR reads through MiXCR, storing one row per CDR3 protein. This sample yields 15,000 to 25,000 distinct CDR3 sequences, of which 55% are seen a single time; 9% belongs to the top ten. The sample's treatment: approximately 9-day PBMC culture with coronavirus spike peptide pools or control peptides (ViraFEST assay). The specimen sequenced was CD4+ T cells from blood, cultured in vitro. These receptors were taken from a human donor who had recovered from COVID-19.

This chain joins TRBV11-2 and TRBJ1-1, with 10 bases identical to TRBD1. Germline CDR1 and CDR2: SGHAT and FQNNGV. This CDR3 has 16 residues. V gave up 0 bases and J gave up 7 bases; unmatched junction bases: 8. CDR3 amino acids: CASSLDRGQGRFEAFF. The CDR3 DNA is TGTGCCAGCAGCTTAGATCGGGGACAGGGGCGTTTTGAAGCTTTCTTT.

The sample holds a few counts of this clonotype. In nucleotides, the CDR3 is TGTGCCAGCAGCTTGAGGGAACTTTCCTATAATTCACCCCTCCACTTT. Translation: CASSLRELSYNSPLHF. This chain links TRBV11-2 with TRBJ1-6, with D unclear. V gave up 3 bases and J gave up 1 base, with 10 bases separating them. This CDR3 has 16 residues. Germline CDR1 SGHAT, CDR2 FQNNGV.

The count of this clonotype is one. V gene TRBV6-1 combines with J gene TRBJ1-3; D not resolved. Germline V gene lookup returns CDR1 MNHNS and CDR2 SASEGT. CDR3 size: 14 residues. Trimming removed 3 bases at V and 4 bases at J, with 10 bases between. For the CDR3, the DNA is TGTGCCAGCAGTGAGAAGGGATCGGGAAACACCATATATTTT. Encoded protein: CASSEKGSGNTIYF.

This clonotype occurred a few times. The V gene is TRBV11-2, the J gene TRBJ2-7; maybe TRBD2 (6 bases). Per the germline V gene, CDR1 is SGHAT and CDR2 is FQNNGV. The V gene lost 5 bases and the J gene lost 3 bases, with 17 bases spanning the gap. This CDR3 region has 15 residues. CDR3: CASSRYLGGIYEQYF. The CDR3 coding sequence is TGTGCCAGCAGCCGTTACTTGGGCGGGATCTACGAGCAGTACTTC.

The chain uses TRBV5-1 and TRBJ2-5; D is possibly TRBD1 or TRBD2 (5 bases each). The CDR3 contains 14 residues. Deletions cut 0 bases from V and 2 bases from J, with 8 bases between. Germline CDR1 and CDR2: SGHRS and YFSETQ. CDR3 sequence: CASSLGDPQETQYF. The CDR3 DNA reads TGCGCCAGCAGCTTGGGGGACCCACAAGAGACCCAGTACTTC.

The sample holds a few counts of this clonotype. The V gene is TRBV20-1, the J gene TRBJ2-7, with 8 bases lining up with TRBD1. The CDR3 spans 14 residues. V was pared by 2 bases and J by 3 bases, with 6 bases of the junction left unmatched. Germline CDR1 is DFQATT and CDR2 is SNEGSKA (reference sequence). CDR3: CSARNRDRYYEQYF. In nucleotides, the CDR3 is TGCAGTGCTAGAAACCGGGACAGGTACTACGAGCAGTACTTC.

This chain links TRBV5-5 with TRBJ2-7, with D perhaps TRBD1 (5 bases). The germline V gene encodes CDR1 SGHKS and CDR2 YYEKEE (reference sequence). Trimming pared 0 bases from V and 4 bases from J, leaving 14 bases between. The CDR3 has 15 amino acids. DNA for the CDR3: TGTGCCAGCAGCTTGGTCGCGACAGACCGGTACGAGCAGTACTTC. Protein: CASSLVATDRYEQYF. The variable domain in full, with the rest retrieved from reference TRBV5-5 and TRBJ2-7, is DAGVTQSPTHLIKTRGQQVTLRCSPISGHKSVSWYQQVLGQGPQFIFQYYEKEERGRGNFPDRFSARQFPNYSSELNVNALLLGDSALYLCASSLVATDRYEQYFGPGTRLTVT.

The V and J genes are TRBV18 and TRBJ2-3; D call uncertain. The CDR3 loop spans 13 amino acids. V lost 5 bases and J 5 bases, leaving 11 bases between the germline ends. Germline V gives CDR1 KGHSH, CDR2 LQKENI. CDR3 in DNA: TGTGCCAGCTCAGTCTCAGCACAAGATACGCAGTATTTT. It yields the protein CASSVSAQDTQYF.

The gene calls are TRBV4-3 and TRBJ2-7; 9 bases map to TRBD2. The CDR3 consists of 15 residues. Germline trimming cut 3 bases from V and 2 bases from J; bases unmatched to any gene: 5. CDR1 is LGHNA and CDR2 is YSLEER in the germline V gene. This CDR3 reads CASSQSSGDAYEQYF. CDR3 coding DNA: TGCGCCAGCAGCCAGTCTAGCGGGGACGCCTACGAGCAGTACTTC.

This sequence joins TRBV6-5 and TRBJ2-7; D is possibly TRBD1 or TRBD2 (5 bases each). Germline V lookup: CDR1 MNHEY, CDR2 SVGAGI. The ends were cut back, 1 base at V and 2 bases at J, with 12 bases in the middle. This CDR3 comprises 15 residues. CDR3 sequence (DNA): TGTGCCAGCAGTTACTTGGGGGTAGGAGCCTACGAGCAGTACTTC. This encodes CASSYLGVGAYEQYF.

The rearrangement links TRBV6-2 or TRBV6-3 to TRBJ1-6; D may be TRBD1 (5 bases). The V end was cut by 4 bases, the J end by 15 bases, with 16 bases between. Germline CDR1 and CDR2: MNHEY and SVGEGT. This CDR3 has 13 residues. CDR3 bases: TGTGCCAGCAGTTCTGATGCTGGGGGAGTCCTCCACTTT. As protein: CASSSDAGGVLHF.

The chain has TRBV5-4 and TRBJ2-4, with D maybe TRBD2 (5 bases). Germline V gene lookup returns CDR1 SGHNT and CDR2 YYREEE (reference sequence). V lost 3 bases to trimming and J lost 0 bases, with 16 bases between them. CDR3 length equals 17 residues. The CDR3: CASSSSGVLLAKNIQYF. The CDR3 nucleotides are TGTGCCAGCAGCTCATCCGGGGTCCTGCTAGCCAAAAACATTCAGTACTTC.

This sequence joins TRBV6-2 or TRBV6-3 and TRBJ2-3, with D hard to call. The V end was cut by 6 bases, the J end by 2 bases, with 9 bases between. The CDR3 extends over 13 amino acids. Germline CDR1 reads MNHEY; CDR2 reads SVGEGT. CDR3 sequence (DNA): TGTGCCAGCAGCCCTAAGTTCACAGATACGCAGTATTTT. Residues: CASSPKFTDTQYF.

The CDR3 sequence: CASRWGQGAGQPQHF. The CDR3 nucleotides read TGTGCCAGCAGGTGGGGGCAGGGGGCAGGTCAGCCCCAGCATTTT. The chain uses TRBV2 and TRBJ1-5; TRBD1 aligns across 8 bases. Germline CDR1 SNHLY, CDR2 FYNNEI. With V trimmed by 6 bases and J by 6 bases, 10 bases remained unmatched. The CDR3 extends over 15 amino acids.

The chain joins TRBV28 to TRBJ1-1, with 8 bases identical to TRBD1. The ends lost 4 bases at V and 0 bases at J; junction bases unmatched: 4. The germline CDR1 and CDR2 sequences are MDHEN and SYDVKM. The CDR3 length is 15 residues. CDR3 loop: CASSSQGGLNTEAFF. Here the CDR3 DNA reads TGTGCCAGCAGTTCACAGGGGGGCTTGAACACTGAAGCTTTCTTT.

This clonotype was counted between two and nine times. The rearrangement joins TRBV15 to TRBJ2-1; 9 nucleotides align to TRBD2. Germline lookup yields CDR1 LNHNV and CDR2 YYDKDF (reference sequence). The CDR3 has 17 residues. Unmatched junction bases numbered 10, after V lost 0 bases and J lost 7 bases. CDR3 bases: TGTGCCACCAGCAGAGATCGGGCTAGCGGGATGGGTAATGAGCAGTTCTTC. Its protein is CATSRDRASGMGNEQFF.

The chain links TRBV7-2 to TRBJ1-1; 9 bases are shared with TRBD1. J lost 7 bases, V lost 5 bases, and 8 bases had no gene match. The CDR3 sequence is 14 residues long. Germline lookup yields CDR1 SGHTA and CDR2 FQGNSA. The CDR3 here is CASSLTGGVDEAFF. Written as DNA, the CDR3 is TGTGCCAGCAGCCTCACAGGGGGCGTGGATGAAGCTTTCTTT.

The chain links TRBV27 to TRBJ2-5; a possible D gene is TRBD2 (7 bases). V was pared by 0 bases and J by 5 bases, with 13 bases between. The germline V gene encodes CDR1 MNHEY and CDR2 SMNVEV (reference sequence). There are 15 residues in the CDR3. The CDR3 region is CASSLSGGGYETQYF. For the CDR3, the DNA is TGTGCCAGCAGTTTATCAGGGGGAGGGTACGAGACCCAGTACTTC.

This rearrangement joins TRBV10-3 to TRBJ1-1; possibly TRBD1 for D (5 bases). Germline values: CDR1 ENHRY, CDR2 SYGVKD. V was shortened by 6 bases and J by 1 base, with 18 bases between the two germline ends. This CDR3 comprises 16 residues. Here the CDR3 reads CAIRDYLGATNTEAFF. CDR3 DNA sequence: TGTGCCATCAGGGACTATCTTGGGGCAACGAACACTGAAGCTTTCTTT.

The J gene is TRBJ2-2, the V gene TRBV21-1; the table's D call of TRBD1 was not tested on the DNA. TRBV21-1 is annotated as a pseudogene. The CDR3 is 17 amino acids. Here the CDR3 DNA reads TGTGCCAGCAGCAAAGGGGGCAGGGGGATAAGGGCCGGGGAGCTGTTTTTT. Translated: CASSKGGRGIRAGELFF.

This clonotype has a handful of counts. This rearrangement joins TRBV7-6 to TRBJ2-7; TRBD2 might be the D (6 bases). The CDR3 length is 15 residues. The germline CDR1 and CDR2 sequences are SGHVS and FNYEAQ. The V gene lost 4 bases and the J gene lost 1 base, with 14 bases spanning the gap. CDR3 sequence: CASSSRIGGSYEQYF. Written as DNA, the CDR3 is TGTGCCAGCAGCTCCCGGATTGGGGGGTCCTACGAGCAGTACTTC.

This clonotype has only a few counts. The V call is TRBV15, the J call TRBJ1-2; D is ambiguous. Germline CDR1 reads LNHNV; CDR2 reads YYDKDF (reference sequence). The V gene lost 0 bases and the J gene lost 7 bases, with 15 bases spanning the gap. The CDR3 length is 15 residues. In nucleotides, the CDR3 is TGTGCCACCAGCAGAGATCGGGGTGGGGAGGCTGGCTACACCTTC. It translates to CATSRDRGGEAGYTF.

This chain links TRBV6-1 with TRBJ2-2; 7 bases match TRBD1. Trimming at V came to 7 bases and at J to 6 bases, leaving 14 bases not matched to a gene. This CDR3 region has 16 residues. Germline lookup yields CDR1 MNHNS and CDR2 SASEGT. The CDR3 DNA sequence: TGTGCCAGCACCCAAGACAGGGAAGGGGGTTCCGGGGAGCTGTTTTTT. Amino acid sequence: CASTQDREGGSGELFF.

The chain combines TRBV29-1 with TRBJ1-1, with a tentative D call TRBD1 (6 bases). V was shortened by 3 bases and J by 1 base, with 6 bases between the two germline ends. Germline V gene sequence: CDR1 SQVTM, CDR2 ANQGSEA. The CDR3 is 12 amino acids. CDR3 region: CSVDRGNTEAFF. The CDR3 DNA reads TGCAGCGTTGACAGGGGGAACACTGAAGCTTTCTTT.

The CDR3 sequence is CAFGRDRPFSYTF. CDR3 sequence (DNA): TGTGCCTTCGGGCGGGACCGCCCTTTTAGCTACACCTTC. This chain connects TRBV30 to TRBJ1-2, with a possible D match to TRBD1 (5 bases). Trimming removed 7 bases from V and 9 bases from J, with 21 bases in between. In germline, CDR1 is GTSNPN, CDR2 SVGIG (reference sequence). The CDR3 is made up of 13 amino acids.

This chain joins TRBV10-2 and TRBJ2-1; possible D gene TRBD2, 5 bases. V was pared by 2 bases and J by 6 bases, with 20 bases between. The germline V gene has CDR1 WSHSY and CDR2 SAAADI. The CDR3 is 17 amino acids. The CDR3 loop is CASSEPSWSIAPNEQFF. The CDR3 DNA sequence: TGCGCCAGCAGTGAGCCGTCTTGGTCGATAGCGCCCAATGAGCAGTTCTTC.

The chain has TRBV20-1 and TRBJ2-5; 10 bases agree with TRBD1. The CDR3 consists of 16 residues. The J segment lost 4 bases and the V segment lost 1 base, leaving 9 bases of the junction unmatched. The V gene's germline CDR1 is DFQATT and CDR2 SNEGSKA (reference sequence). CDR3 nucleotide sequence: TGCAGTGCTAGAGTCCTCCGGGACAGGGGACGAGAGACCCAGTACTTC. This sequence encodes CSARVLRDRGRETQYF.

The CDR3 spells CASRGPSSSYNEQFF. DNA for the CDR3: TGTGCCAGCCGAGGACCGTCGAGCTCCTACAATGAGCAGTTCTTC. The chain has TRBV7-8 and TRBJ2-1, with D unclear. The ends were cut back, 8 bases at V and 0 bases at J, with 14 bases in the middle. CDR1 and CDR2 (germline): SGHVS, FQNEAQ. The CDR3 is 15 residues long.

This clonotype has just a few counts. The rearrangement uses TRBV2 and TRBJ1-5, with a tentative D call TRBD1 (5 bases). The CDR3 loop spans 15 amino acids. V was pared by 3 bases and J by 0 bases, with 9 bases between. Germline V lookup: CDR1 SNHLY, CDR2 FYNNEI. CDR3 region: CASSEWGNSNQPQHF. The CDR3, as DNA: TGTGCCAGCAGTGAGTGGGGCAATAGCAATCAGCCCCAGCATTTT.

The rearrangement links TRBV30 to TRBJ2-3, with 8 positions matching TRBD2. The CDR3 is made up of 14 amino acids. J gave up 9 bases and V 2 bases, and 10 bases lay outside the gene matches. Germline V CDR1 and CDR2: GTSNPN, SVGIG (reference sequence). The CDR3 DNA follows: TGTGCCTGGAGTATGGCGGGAGGAGGGGGAACGCAGTATTTT. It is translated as CAWSMAGGGGTQYF. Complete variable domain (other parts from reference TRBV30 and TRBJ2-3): SQTIHQWPATLVQPVGSPLSLECTVEGTSNPNLYWYRQAAGRGLQLLFYSVGIGQISSEVPQNLSASRPQDRQFILSSKKLLLSDSGFYLCAWSMAGGGGTQYFGPGTRLTVL.